Listed here are 30 T cell receptor beta chains from one sample, sequenced in a study of shared clonotypes between healthy human individuals. The protocol was immunoSEQ multiplex PCR, while the TCRdb copy is restricted to in-frame clones and leaves out a portion. Of approximately 500,000 clones in the sample, 78% were seen once. The sequencing input was PBMCs. Every receptor here comes from a woman aged 40-49 years in good health. Some clones in this sample may be carry-over from other donors' samples.

The V call is TRBV30, the J call TRBJ1-1, with D possibly being TRBD1 (5 bases). Trimming shortened V by 3 bases and J by 5 bases, and 10 bases separated the two germline ends. The V gene's germline CDR1 is GTSNPN and CDR2 SVGIG (reference sequence). This CDR3 has 12 residues. CDR3 in amino acids: CAWRGAGTEAFF. The CDR3 DNA is TGTGCCTGGAGAGGGGCGGGAACTGAAGCTTTCTTT.

The chain joins TRBV4-3 to TRBJ1-4; a weak D match, TRBD1 (6 bases). The CDR3 totals 15 residues. The V end was cut by 4 bases, the J end by 5 bases, with 14 bases between. Germline values: CDR1 LGHNA, CDR2 YSLEER. This CDR3 is CASSRDSGTNEKLFF. In nucleotides, the CDR3 is TGCGCCAGCAGCCGAGATTCGGGGACAAATGAAAAACTGTTTTTT.

The chain recombines TRBV6-1 with TRBJ1-5; no clear D. Germline V CDR1 and CDR2: MNHNS, SASEGT. CDR3 length: 11 amino acids. V gave up 8 bases and J gave up 7 bases, with 9 bases separating them. DNA for the CDR3: TGTGCCAGCTCTTTCGGGCAGCCCCAGCATTTT. Protein product: CASSFGQPQHF.

V is TRBV28 and J is TRBJ2-1; no definite D call. The ends were cut back, 3 bases at V and 1 base at J, with 19 bases in the middle. This CDR3 spans 18 amino acids. Germline V CDR1 and CDR2: MDHEN, SYDVKM. CDR3: CASSFPTPEDRSYNEQFF. CDR3 bases: TGTGCCAGCAGTTTCCCCACCCCAGAGGACCGGTCCTACAATGAGCAGTTCTTC. Together with reference TRBV28 and TRBJ2-1, the CDR3 gives the full variable domain: DVKVTQSSRYLVKRTGEKVFLECVQDMDHENMFWYRQDPGLGLRLIYFSYDVKMKEKGDIPEGYSVSREKKERFSLILESASTNQTSMYLCASSFPTPEDRSYNEQFFGPGTRLTVL.

The chain couples TRBV7-2 to TRBJ2-7; D gene ambiguous. The CDR3 has 12 residues. V lost 5 bases and J lost 3, with 8 bases in between. Germline CDR1 reads SGHTA; CDR2 reads FQGNSA. CDR3 bases: TGTGCCAGCAGCGACTCGAACTACGAGCAGTACTTC. As protein: CASSDSNYEQYF.

This clone was seen a handful of times. The gene calls are TRBV27 and TRBJ2-1; 9 bases are shared with TRBD2. Germline V CDR1 and CDR2: MNHEY, SMNVEV (reference sequence). CDR3 length equals 17 residues. Trimming took 2 bases from V and 2 from J; bases not matched to a gene: 7. This CDR3 is CASSLVAGGGAYNEQFF. Written as DNA, the CDR3 is TGTGCCAGCAGTTTAGTTGCGGGAGGGGGCGCCTACAATGAGCAGTTCTTC.

The V and J genes are TRBV7-8 and TRBJ1-3; 8 bases fit TRBD1. J gave up 3 bases and V 1 base, and 5 bases lay outside the gene matches. The CDR3 spans 16 residues. The V gene's germline CDR1 is SGHVS and CDR2 FQNEAQ. The CDR3 bases are TGTGCCAGCAGCTTAGGGGCAGGGGGCCGTGGAAACACCATATATTTT. Its protein is CASSLGAGGRGNTIYF. Based on the CDR3 plus reference TRBV7-8 and TRBJ1-3, the full variable domain is GAGVSQSPRYKVAKRGQDVALRCDPISGHVSLFWYQQALGQGPEFLTYFQNEAQLDKSGLPSDRFFAERPEGSVSTLKIQRTQQEDSAVYLCASSLGAGGRGNTIYFGEGSWLTVV.

Note on this clone: Sequence at one end of the junction differs from germline and may be a read error. The J gene is TRBJ2-3, the V gene TRBV7-2, with a tentative D call TRBD2 (5 bases). The germline V gene encodes CDR1 SGHTA and CDR2 FQGNSA. The length of the CDR3 is 12 residues. This CDR3 is CASSSYRGTKEF. CDR3 bases: TGTGCCAGCAGCTCCTACCGGGGAACGAAGGAATTT.

The chain has TRBV7-3 and TRBJ2-3; 10 positions match TRBD2. After removal of 3 bases from V and 4 bases from J, the junction contained 4 bases not matched to a gene. The CDR3 totals 15 residues. The germline gives CDR1 SGHTA, CDR2 FQGTGA. The CDR3 here is CASSLSGGAPDTQYF. The CDR3 DNA reads TGTGCCAGCAGCTTGAGCGGGGGGGCACCAGATACGCAGTATTTT.

This rearrangement joins TRBV5-4 to TRBJ2-2; D is unresolved. The CDR3 contains 13 residues. Germline CDR1 and CDR2: SGHNT and YYREEE (reference sequence). V lost 0 bases to trimming and J lost 5 bases, with 5 bases between them. This CDR3 is CASSLVSTGELFF. For the CDR3, the DNA is TGTGCCAGCAGCTTGGTTAGTACCGGGGAGCTGTTTTTT.

This rearrangement joins TRBV19 to TRBJ1-2; D may be TRBD1 (6 bases). This CDR3 has 16 residues. V was cut by 6 bases and J by 5 bases, with 22 bases left in between. Germline CDR1 and CDR2: LNHDA and SQIVND (reference sequence). The CDR3 DNA follows: TGTGCCAGTAGCCCAATACAGGGTGCTTTGGGGTATGGCTACACCTTC. Translated, it gives CASSPIQGALGYGYTF.

The chain links TRBV28 to TRBJ2-7; 7 bases fit TRBD1. Per germline, CDR1 MDHEN and CDR2 SYDVKM. The V segment lost 6 bases and the J segment 2 bases; nucleotides outside the gene matches: 7. The CDR3 contains 14 residues. The CDR3 spells CASSSGQPTYEQYF. CDR3 sequence (DNA): TGTGCCAGCAGCTCGGGACAGCCAACCTACGAGCAGTACTTC.

This clone was recorded only once. The rearrangement joins TRBV5-1 to TRBJ2-5; 14 nucleotides agree with TRBD2. Trimming cost V 4 bases and J 4 bases; bases outside gene matches: 3. The CDR3 extends over 15 amino acids. Germline V gene lookup returns CDR1 SGHRS and CDR2 YFSETQ. The CDR3, as DNA: TGCGCCAGCAGCATGGGACTAGCGGGAGTAGAGACCCAGTACTTC. As protein: CASSMGLAGVETQYF.

This rearrangement joins TRBV2 to TRBJ2-1; D might be TRBD1 (6 bases). Germline V gene lookup returns CDR1 SNHLY and CDR2 FYNNEI. V was cut by 8 bases and J by 4 bases, with 15 bases left in between. The CDR3 covers 14 residues. The CDR3 loop is CASGGQRLYNEQFF. The CDR3, as DNA: TGTGCCAGCGGGGGACAACGCCTTTACAATGAGCAGTTCTTC.

Note on this clone: The sample has other DNA sequences that encode this CDR3 too. V and J are TRBV11-2 and TRBJ2-1, with 12 bases identical to TRBD2. CDR1 SGHAT and CDR2 FQNNGV come from the germline V gene. The CDR3 totals 17 residues. The V gene end was trimmed by 5 bases and the J gene end by 1 base; junction bases not matched to a gene: 6. The CDR3 is CASSPRLAGESYNEQFF. In DNA, the CDR3 is TGTGCCAGCAGCCCTCGACTAGCGGGAGAATCCTACAATGAGCAGTTCTTC.

The rearrangement uses TRBV28 and TRBJ1-4; D gene unclear. This CDR3 has 15 residues. The V end was cut by 6 bases, the J end by 3 bases, with 14 bases between. The germline V gene encodes CDR1 MDHEN and CDR2 SYDVKM. In DNA, the CDR3 is TGTGCCAGCAGCGGCCCGGGTAGCGCTAATGAAAAACTGTTTTTT. Its protein is CASSGPGSANEKLFF.

The chain links TRBV7-9 to TRBJ2-5, with 13 nucleotides matching TRBD2. Germline-derived CDR1 and CDR2 are SEHNR and FQNEAQ (reference sequence). The CDR3 loop spans 15 amino acids. V gave up 3 bases and J gave up 4 bases; unmatched junction bases: 2. The CDR3 region is CASSFRTSGRETQYF. In DNA form, the CDR3 reads TGTGCCAGCAGCTTCCGGACTAGCGGGAGAGAGACCCAGTACTTC.

This sequence joins TRBV15 and TRBJ2-7; D remains ambiguous. The ends were cut back, 1 base at V and 0 bases at J, with 10 bases in the middle. Germline assignment: CDR1 LNHNV and CDR2 YYDKDF (reference sequence). CDR3 length equals 15 residues. CDR3 nucleotide sequence: TGTGCCACCAGCAGAGCGGGCGCGTACTCCTACGAGCAGTACTTC. It codes for CATSRAGAYSYEQYF.

About this clone: The same CDR3 also results from other DNA sequences found in this sample. V gene TRBV20-1 combines with J gene TRBJ1-1; no firm D call. Germline-derived CDR1 and CDR2 are DFQATT and SNEGSKA (reference sequence). Trimming stripped 2 bases from V and 4 bases from J, with 5 bases between. The CDR3 sequence is 11 residues long. The CDR3 DNA is TGCAGTGCTAGAAGAGTCACTGAAGCTTTCTTT. Translating it yields CSARRVTEAFF.

This chain uses TRBV7-2 with TRBJ2-7, with TRBD2 matching 8 bases. Germline CDR1 and CDR2: SGHTA and FQGNSA. The CDR3 is 16 amino acids. V shed 5 bases, J shed 2 bases, and the junction held 11 bases outside the gene matches. Written as DNA, the CDR3 is TGTGCCAGCAGCCCCCGCGGGGGGTGGACTCCCTACGAGCAGTACTTC. Protein product: CASSPRGGWTPYEQYF.

This clone was observed a few times. The chain is built from TRBV28 and TRBJ1-2; D perhaps matches TRBD1 (6 bases). The germline V and J ends were trimmed by 11 bases and 4 bases, with 14 bases remaining between them. The CDR3 length is 12 residues. The V gene's germline CDR1 is MDHEN and CDR2 SYDVKM. CDR3 DNA sequence: TGTGCCGGGAACAGGGCGGGCTATGGCTACACCTTC. As protein: CAGNRAGYGYTF.

The V call is TRBV19, the J call TRBJ1-5; D perhaps matches TRBD1 (5 bases). V was trimmed by 9 bases and J by 2 bases, leaving 17 bases between them. The CDR3 sequence is 15 residues long. The germline V gene encodes CDR1 LNHDA and CDR2 SQIVND (reference sequence). The CDR3 DNA follows: TGTGCCAGCCGACCACCTGGGGGAGGCAATCAGCCCCAGCATTTT. Translation gives CASRPPGGGNQPQHF.

There are many counts of this clone. The sample contains more than one DNA sequence encoding this CDR3. V and J are TRBV7-9 and TRBJ2-5; TRBD1 matches at 7 bases. Germline assignment: CDR1 SEHNR and CDR2 FQNEAQ (reference sequence). J lost 5 bases, V lost 0 bases, and 9 bases had no gene match. The CDR3 sequence is 16 residues long. The CDR3: CASSLAPLRGLETQYF. CDR3 nucleotide sequence: TGTGCCAGCAGCTTAGCCCCCCTAAGGGGGCTGGAGACCCAGTACTTC.

In regard to this clone: This may arise from a read error, as a much more abundant clone is one base away. This same CDR3 is encoded by further DNA sequences in the sample. CDR3 residues: CASAYTGTGSYEQYF. The CDR3 DNA reads TGTGCCAGCGCCTACACTGGGACAGGGTCCTACGAGCAGTACTTC. The chain is built from TRBV6-6 and TRBJ2-7, with TRBD1 matching 9 bases. Unmatched junction bases numbered 9, after V lost 8 bases and J lost 1 base. The CDR3 has 15 residues. Germline V gene sequence: CDR1 MNHNY, CDR2 SVGAGI (reference sequence).

This clone occurred many times. This chain links TRBV6-1 with TRBJ2-3; TRBD1 matches at 9 bases. The CDR3 loop spans 15 amino acids. Trimming at V came to 7 bases and at J to 3 bases, leaving 8 bases not matched to a gene. In germline, CDR1 is MNHNS, CDR2 SASEGT. The DNA of the CDR3 is TGTGCCAGCATCCCGGGACAGGGAGAAACAGATACGCAGTATTTT. Protein product: CASIPGQGETDTQYF.

V usage is TRBV29-1 and J usage is TRBJ2-1, with 13 nucleotides matching TRBD2. Trimming at V came to 4 bases and at J to 8 bases, leaving 2 bases not matched to a gene. The CDR3 contains 13 residues. Germline CDR1 and CDR2: SQVTM and ANQGSEA. CDR3 sequence reads: CSVGTSGSHEQFF. In DNA form, the CDR3 reads TGCAGCGTTGGGACTAGCGGGAGCCATGAGCAGTTCTTC.

This rearrangement joins TRBV30 to TRBJ1-3; D unresolved. CDR3 length equals 15 residues. Germline assignment: CDR1 GTSNPN and CDR2 SVGIG (reference sequence). Trimming cost V 0 bases and J 1 base, with 10 bases left between them. The CDR3 DNA follows: TGTGCCTGGAGTGTTATAAAGTCGTCTGGAAACACCATATATTTT. Translated: CAWSVIKSSGNTIYF.

The chain carries TRBV11-2 and TRBJ2-3; a possible D gene is TRBD2 (5 bases). The V end lost 4 bases, the J end lost 5 bases, and 7 bases lay between the germline ends. The CDR3 consists of 12 residues. Germline loops: CDR1 SGHAT, CDR2 FQNNGV. The CDR3 region is CASSWGVDTQYF. CDR3 in DNA: TGTGCCAGCAGCTGGGGAGTAGATACGCAGTATTTT.

The V and J genes are TRBV28 and TRBJ1-2, with D unclear. V gave up 2 bases and J gave up 4 bases, with 11 bases separating them. Germline CDR1 MDHEN, CDR2 SYDVKM. This CDR3 has 14 amino acids. The DNA of the CDR3 is TGTGCCAGCAGTTTAGTTCCTCTAGGCTATGGCTACACCTTC. Amino acids: CASSLVPLGYGYTF.

This clone occurred once. For the CDR3, the DNA is TGCGCCAGCAGCTCCGCCCTAGGGGGTGTGGGAGATACGCAGTATTTT. Translating it yields CASSSALGGVGDTQYF. The rearrangement uses TRBV5-1 and TRBJ2-3; D might be TRBD1 (6 bases). V dropped 3 bases and J dropped 5 bases, with 19 bases sitting between them. The CDR3 is 16 amino acids. Germline V gene lookup returns CDR1 SGHRS and CDR2 YFSETQ.